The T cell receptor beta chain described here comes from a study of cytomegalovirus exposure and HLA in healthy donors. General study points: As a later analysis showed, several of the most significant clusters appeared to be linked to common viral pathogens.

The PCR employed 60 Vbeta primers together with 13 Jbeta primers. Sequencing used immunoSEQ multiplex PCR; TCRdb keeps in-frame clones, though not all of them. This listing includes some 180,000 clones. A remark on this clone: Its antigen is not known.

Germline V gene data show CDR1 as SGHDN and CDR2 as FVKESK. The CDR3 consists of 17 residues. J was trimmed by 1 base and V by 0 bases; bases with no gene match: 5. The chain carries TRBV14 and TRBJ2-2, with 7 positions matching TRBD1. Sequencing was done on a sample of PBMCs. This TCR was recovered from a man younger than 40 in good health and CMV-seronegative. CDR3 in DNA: TGTGCCAGCAGCCAAGATCAGGGGACAGTGAACACCGGGGAGCTGTTTTTT. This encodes CASSQDQGTVNTGELFF.